This T cell receptor beta chain was found in a study of PD-1 and CTLA-4 blockade in melanoma. Sequencing was performed with immunoSEQ multiplex PCR; in TCRdb, only in-frame clones are kept and a portion is missing. Of 28,000 or so clones listed, approximately 90% are singletons. The sequencing used CD8+ T cells from peripheral blood, collected from a patient given anti-PD-1 treatment. The source of this sequence is a human donor with melanoma.

CDR3 protein: CAWSGTDYQPQHF. The CDR3 DNA reads as TGTGCCTGGAGTGGGACAGATTATCAGCCCCAGCATTTT. This sequence joins TRBV30 and TRBJ1-5, with TRBD1 as a possible D gene (6 bases). Germline V gene sequence: CDR1 GTSNPN, CDR2 SVGIG (reference sequence). Deletions cut 1 base from V and 5 bases from J, with 9 bases between. The CDR3 is 13 amino acids.